The following is a T cell receptor (beta chain) sequence with its context. What antigen it recognizes has not been identified. No base qualities exist here, and no much larger clone lies one base off it. These data come from a study of T cell responses to AZD1222 COVID-19 vaccine (dated by TCRdb to the early 2020s). For the wider study: TCR sequencing was performed for 230 to 250 trial participants, of whom 207 were given two doses of AZD1222 and some 26 were given two doses of MenACWY control vaccine. Trial participants were enrolled by age into 18-55, 56-69 and 70-plus year subgroups, with roughly 150, 30 and 60 TCR-sequenced participants respectively.

What this sample's time point label stands for: about 28 days (+/-7) after the second vaccine dose. AZD1222 recipients whose second dose came at about 4 weeks and those whose second dose came at about 12 weeks were combined into one group, since spike-specific TCR depth and breadth did not differ between the two schedules. The vaccinee samples were drawn from two UK trials, COV001 and COV002, one of which was a single-blind randomized controlled phase 2/3 trial testing AZD1222 (ChAdOx1 nCoV-19) in healthy adults. Trial participant PBMC samples were collected at day 0 and day 28 after the second dose for TCRbeta chain sequencing. The CDR3 regions of human TCRbeta chains were subjected to immunosequencing. Per the original workflow: Repertoire TCRs were matched against a reference library of SARS-CoV-2-specific TCRs generated with the MIRA antigen-specificity platform. Breadth was defined as the fraction of unique TCRs that were SARS-CoV-2-associated, and depth was defined as the fraction of total T cells that were SARS-CoV-2-associated. Each spike-specific TCR was assigned to its reactive spike region and to a CD4 or CD8 class using the MIRA data. Log10-transformed breadth and depth values were compared by one-way ANOVA with Sidak's multiple comparisons tests. Drawn from immuneACCESS, this table holds only the in-frame rearrangements with V and J called that TCRdb kept. Clones are partly lost; checked studies trace under half to an unresolved V gene and leave the rest unexplained. V, J and clone size are taken as reported in that table, and D and trimming were inferred from the DNA itself. The sample table contains about 93,000 clones; only one count was recorded for around 87% of them. In total, the top ten clones hold 2% to 2.5% of the sample.

General findings and caveats noted by the study authors: Because no day 14 peak-response samples were available, repertoires were characterized only after the peak T cell response. A significant rise in spike-specific TCR breadth and depth was observed after two AZD1222 doses relative to day 0 and relative to MenACWY recipients. The whole spike protein was spanned by vaccine-associated CD4 TCRs, and dominant responses were seen in regions 160-218 and 743-854. Most participants were white British and females outnumbered males, and the authors suggested that clonal diversity may have been underestimated. Conclusions about previously exposed vaccinees were limited because only six AZD1222 recipients were SARS-CoV-2 seropositive at baseline. Nearly half of unique spike-specific TCRs reportedly recognized epitopes outside regions mutated in the B.1.351 and B.1.1.7 variants. The 56-69-year group was small, and its depth increase did not reach significance, likely because of low power.

This specimen was peripheral blood, taken 28 days after the second AZD1222 dose. The TCR originated in an adult who received the AZD1222 COVID-19 vaccine.

The CDR3: CAISESGGGNNYGYTF. The DNA is as follows: TGTGCCATCAGTGAGTCGGGCGGGGGGAACAACTATGGCTACACCTTC. The sequence links TRBV10-3 to TRBJ1-2; the D gene is perhaps TRBD1, from 5 matching bases. The germline ends are 13 bases apart after V is trimmed by 0 bases and J by 2 bases. From a lookup of the germline V gene, CDR1 and CDR2 are ENHRY and SYGVKD. From its cysteine to its phenylalanine, the CDR3 spans 16 amino acids. Solely the CDR3 DNA is kept, with 48 bases framed from the first base.